Listed below are T cell receptor beta chains from one sample, sequenced in a study of OX40 agonist ivuxolimab in advanced cancers. Sequencing was performed with immunoSEQ multiplex PCR; in TCRdb, only in-frame clones are kept and a portion is missing. The top ten hold about 1% of the sample, which has roughly 60,000 clones, roughly 85% seen once. Sequences were derived from CD4+ or CD8+ T cells sorted from blood, sampled in a trial of the OX40 agonist ivuxolimab. These receptors were obtained from an adult with an advanced solid tumor such as melanoma, head and neck, liver or kidney cancer. Both conserved end residues are part of each CDR3. Each record gives: J gene, D gene, V gene, clone size, CDR3 protein, CDR3 DNA. The D gene is left open where the match is weak. The size of a clone is reported for some rows only, either as once, few or many, or as a class for expanded clones.

>TRBJ1-2|TRBD1|TRBV25-1|.
CASSAYGTGSYGYTF
TGTGCCAGCAGTGCCTACGGGACAGGGAGCTATGGCTACACCTTC
>TRBJ1-2|TRBD1|TRBV5-4|.
CASSLGQGRGYTF
TGTGCCAGCAGCTTGGGACAGGGTCGCGGCTACACCTTC
>TRBJ2-5|.|TRBV2|.
CASSEFGGGVKETQYF
TGTGCCAGCAGTGAGTTCGGTGGGGGCGTGAAAGAGACCCAGTACTTC
>TRBJ2-6|TRBD1|TRBV28|.
CASSSTGAGANVLTF
TGTGCCAGCAGTTCCACAGGGGCTGGGGCCAACGTCCTGACTTTC
>TRBJ2-1|.|TRBV9|.
CASSPQPVGTTYNEQFF
TGTGCCAGCAGCCCTCAACCGGTGGGGACAACCTACAATGAGCAGTTCTTC
>TRBJ1-2|TRBD1|TRBV7-2|.
CASSSGTGGIYGYTF
TGTGCCAGCAGCTCCGGGACAGGGGGCATCTATGGCTACACCTTC
>TRBJ1-2|.|TRBV29-1|.
CSVERGSGYGYTF
TGCAGCGTTGAGCGGGGTTCCGGCTATGGCTACACCTTC
>TRBJ1-1|TRBD1|TRBV6-5|.
CASSYSTRDRGSSFF
TGTGCCAGCAGTTACTCGACCCGGGACAGGGGTTCATCTTTCTTT
>TRBJ1-1|.|TRBV28|.
CASSLQGGTSEAFF
TGTGCCAGCAGTTTACAGGGTGGAACTTCTGAAGCTTTCTTT
>TRBJ1-1|.|TRBV27|.
CASSQQKNTEAFF
TGTGCCAGCAGTCAACAAAAGAACACTGAAGCTTTCTTT
>TRBJ2-3|TRBD2|TRBV9|once
CASSRTSGGGTDTQYF
TGTGCCAGCAGCCGGACTAGCGGAGGGGGGACAGATACGCAGTATTTT
>TRBJ1-5|.|TRBV7-2|.
CASTPVGGNQPQHF
TGTGCCAGCACCCCGGTAGGGGGCAATCAGCCCCAGCATTTT
>TRBJ2-3|TRBD2|TRBV5-1|.
CASSYTSATTDTQYF
TGCGCCAGCAGCTATACTAGCGCCACGACAGATACGCAGTATTTT
>TRBJ2-3|TRBD2|TRBV28|.
CASSGPGTSGRF
TGTGCCAGCAGCGGACCCGGGACTAGCGGGCGTTTT
>TRBJ2-1|TRBD2|TRBV7-8|.
CASSRGLAADNEQFF
TGTGCCAGCAGCCGCGGACTAGCGGCGGACAATGAGCAGTTCTTC
>TRBJ2-2|.|TRBV28|.
CASTRTANTGELFF
TGTGCCAGCACCAGGACAGCGAACACCGGGGAGCTGTTTTTT
>TRBJ1-5|.|TRBV29-1|.
CSGNGSQRYQPQHF
TGCAGCGGCAACGGCTCCCAGAGGTATCAGCCCCAGCATTTT
>TRBJ2-7|.|TRBV5-1|.
CASSKDNYEQYF
TGCGCCAGCAGCAAAGACAACTACGAGCAGTACTTC
>TRBJ2-6|.|TRBV5-4|.
CASSPDGPAGANVLTF
TGTGCCAGCAGCCCGGACGGGCCTGCTGGGGCCAACGTCCTGACTTTC
>TRBJ1-5|.|TRBV2|.
CASSEALWTSREGQPQHF
TGTGCCAGCAGTGAAGCTCTTTGGACCAGCAGGGAGGGTCAGCCCCAGCATTTT
>TRBJ2-7|TRBD1|TRBV10-3|once
CAISEPGQASYEQYF
TGTGCCATCAGTGAGCCGGGACAGGCTTCCTACGAGCAGTACTTC
>TRBJ2-2|.|TRBV29-1|.
CSARDLTIGELFF
TGCAGCGCTCGGGACCTCACGATCGGGGAGCTGTTTTTT
>TRBJ1-2|.|TRBV15|.
CATSRGSNGYTF
TGTGCCACCAGCAGAGGGAGCAATGGCTACACCTTC
>TRBJ2-3|.|TRBV4-1|.
CASSRSGLDVSQPQYF
TGCGCCAGCAGCCGAAGTGGACTTGATGTATCCCAGCCGCAGTATTTT